This T cell receptor (beta chain) originates from a study of blood T cells in healthy people across ages. Trimming stripped 7 bases from V and 6 bases from J, with 20 bases between. Germline assignment: CDR1 MRHNA and CDR2 SNTAGT. The CDR3 is 15 amino acids. Sample-barcoded 5' priming and a J-beta primer mix drove a second PCR of about 6 to 12 cycles. In TCRdb, the 5' RACE reads were re-called with MiXCR into one record per CDR3 protein. This sample yields roughly 1,100,000 distinct CDR3 sequences, of which about 23% are seen a single time; 0.65% to 0.95% belongs to the top ten. These same data were also listed under a study on T cells of mothers and their children.

The chain carries TRBV6-4 and TRBJ2-3; possibly TRBD1 or TRBD2 for D (5 bases each). The sample was blood. The TCR was taken from a girl under 10 years old in good health. CDR3 sequence reads: CASIPSPFREDTQYF. The CDR3, as DNA: TGTGCCAGCATTCCCTCGCCGTTCAGGGAGGATACGCAGTATTTT.